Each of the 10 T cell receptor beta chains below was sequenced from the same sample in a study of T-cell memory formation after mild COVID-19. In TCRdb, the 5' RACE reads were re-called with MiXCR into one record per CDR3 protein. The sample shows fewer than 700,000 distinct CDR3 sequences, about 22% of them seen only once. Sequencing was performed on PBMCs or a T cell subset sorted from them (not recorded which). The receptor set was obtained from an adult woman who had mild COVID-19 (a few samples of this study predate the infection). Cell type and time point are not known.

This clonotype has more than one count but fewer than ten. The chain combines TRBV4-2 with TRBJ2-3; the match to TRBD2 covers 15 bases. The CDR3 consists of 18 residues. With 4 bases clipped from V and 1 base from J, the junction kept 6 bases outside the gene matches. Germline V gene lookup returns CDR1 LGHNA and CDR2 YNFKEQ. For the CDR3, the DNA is TGTGCCAGCAGCCGGGGACTAGCGGGGGGCGATCGCACAGATACGCAGTATTTT. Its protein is CASSRGLAGGDRTDTQYF.

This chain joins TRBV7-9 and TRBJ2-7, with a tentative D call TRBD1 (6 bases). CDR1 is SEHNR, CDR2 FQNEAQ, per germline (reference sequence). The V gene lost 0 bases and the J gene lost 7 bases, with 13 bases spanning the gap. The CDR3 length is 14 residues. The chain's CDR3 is CASSLAARGYEQYF. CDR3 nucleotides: TGTGCCAGCAGCTTAGCGGCCAGGGGCTATGAGCAGTACTTC.

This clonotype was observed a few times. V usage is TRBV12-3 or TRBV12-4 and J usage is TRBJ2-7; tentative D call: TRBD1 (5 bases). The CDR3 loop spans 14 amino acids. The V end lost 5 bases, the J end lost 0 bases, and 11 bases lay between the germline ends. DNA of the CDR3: TGTGCCAGCAGTCCCTACAGGCGCTCCTACGAGCAGTACTTC. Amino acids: CASSPYRRSYEQYF.

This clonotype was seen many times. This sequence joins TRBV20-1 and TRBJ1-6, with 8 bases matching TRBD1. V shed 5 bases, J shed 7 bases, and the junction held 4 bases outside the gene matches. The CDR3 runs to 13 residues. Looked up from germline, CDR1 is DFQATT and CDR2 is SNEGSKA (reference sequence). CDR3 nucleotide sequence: TGCAGTGCTTGTAGGACAGGGAATTCACCCCTCCACTTT. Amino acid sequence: CSACRTGNSPLHF.

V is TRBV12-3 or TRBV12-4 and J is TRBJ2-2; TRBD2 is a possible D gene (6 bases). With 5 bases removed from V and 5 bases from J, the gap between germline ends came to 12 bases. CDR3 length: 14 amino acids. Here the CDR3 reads CASSPGLTTGELFF. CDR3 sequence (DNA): TGTGCCAGCAGTCCGGGACTGACGACCGGGGAGCTGTTTTTT.

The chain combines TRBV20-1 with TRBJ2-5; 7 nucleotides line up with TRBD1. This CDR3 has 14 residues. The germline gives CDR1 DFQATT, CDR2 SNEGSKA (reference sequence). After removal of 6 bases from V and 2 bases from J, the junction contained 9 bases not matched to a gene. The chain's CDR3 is CSATWQGEQETQYF. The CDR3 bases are TGCAGTGCCACCTGGCAGGGGGAGCAAGAGACCCAGTACTTC.

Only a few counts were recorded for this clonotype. The CDR3, as DNA: TGTGCCAGCAGCGGAGGAGCGTTGGACGGCGAGCAGTACTTC. Amino acid sequence: CASSGGALDGEQYF. The chain links TRBV7-9 to TRBJ2-7, with TRBD2 as a possible D gene (5 bases). The CDR3 totals 14 residues. The germline CDR1 and CDR2 sequences are SEHNR and FQNEAQ (reference sequence). The V gene lost 5 bases and the J gene lost 6 bases, with 17 bases spanning the gap.

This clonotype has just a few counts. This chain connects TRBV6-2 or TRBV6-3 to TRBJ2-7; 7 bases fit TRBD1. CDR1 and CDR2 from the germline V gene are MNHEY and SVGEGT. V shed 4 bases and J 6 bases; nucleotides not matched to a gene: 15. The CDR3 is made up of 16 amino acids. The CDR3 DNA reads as TGTGCCAGCAGTTCCGTCAAGACAGGGACGGGGTTCGAGCAGTACTTC. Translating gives CASSSVKTGTGFEQYF.

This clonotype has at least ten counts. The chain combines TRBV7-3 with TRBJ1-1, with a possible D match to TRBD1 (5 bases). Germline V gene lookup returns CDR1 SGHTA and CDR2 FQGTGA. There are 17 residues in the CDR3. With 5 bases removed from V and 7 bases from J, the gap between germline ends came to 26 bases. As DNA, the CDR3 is TGTGCCAGCAGCCCATCGGCGGGACGCCAGACCTTTAATGAAGCTTTCTTT. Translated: CASSPSAGRQTFNEAFF.

Here the CDR3 reads CSASDRGRNSPLHF. DNA of the CDR3: TGCAGTGCCAGCGACAGGGGGCGGAATTCACCCCTCCACTTT. The V call is TRBV20-1, the J call TRBJ1-6, with 10 bases identical to TRBD1. This CDR3 has 14 amino acids. The germline V gene has CDR1 DFQATT and CDR2 SNEGSKA (reference sequence). V shed 6 bases and J 7 bases; nucleotides not matched to a gene: 6.